This is a list of T cell receptor beta chains from one sample in a study of vaccination effects on CD4 cells after COVID-19. Antigen specificity for these receptors is unknown. Sequencing used immunoSEQ multiplex PCR; TCRdb keeps in-frame clones, though not all of them. The sample carries approximately 40,000 clones, approximately 70% recorded once. The sample in question was CD4+ T cells from PBMCs cultured with a peptide pool, obtained before COVID-19 vaccination. The origin of the receptors is a human donor who had a prior SARS-CoV-2 infection. Each CDR3 is given without its conserved first and last residue.

j_call | v_call | cdr3_aa
TRBJ1-3 | TRBV6-5 | ASRDLGNTIY
TRBJ1-3 | TRBV19 | ASTPTERNTIY
TRBJ2-7 | TRBV27 | ASSQGLAGLDSYEQY
TRBJ2-3 | TRBV4-3 | ASSQGRGRLLDTQY
TRBJ2-5 | TRBV7-8 | ASSRGRYQETQY
TRBJ2-3 | TRBV18 | ASSPLSDTQY
TRBJ2-3 | TRBV3-1/TRBV3-2 | ASSGTSGPTDTQY
TRBJ1-1 | TRBV14 | ASSQEREAF
TRBJ2-5 | TRBV29-1 | SVVMPGHFMTQY
TRBJ2-7 | TRBV2 | ASSEWQASVSEQY
TRBJ1-2 | TRBV5-1 | ASSPGGASLYT
TRBJ1-2 | TRBV7-9 | ASRLTGNYGYT
TRBJ2-1 | TRBV9 | ASSVAGGLVEQF
TRBJ2-3 | TRBV11-3 | ASSLGVGASTDTQY
TRBJ2-1 | TRBV27 | ASSLIGTSGRAGEQF
TRBJ2-2 | TRBV6-4 | ASSAQTSVGSTGELF
TRBJ2-1 | TRBV3-1/TRBV3-2 | ASSLNLYNEQF
TRBJ2-1 | TRBV6-6 | ASRDPSTRLEQF
TRBJ2-2 | TRBV19 | ASSSGRANTGELF
TRBJ1-2 | TRBV5-1 | ASSWDRANYGYT
TRBJ1-5 | TRBV14 | ASSQSRGQPQH
TRBJ1-1 | TRBV11-3 | ASSTRYTEAF
TRBJ1-3 | TRBV3-1/TRBV3-2 | ASSQAPRQYLPGNTIY
TRBJ2-1 | TRBV6-5 | ASSYSIQNYNEQF
TRBJ2-3 | TRBV5-1 | ASRGTSGTDTQY
TRBJ1-1 | TRBV16 | ASSRREFGAF
TRBJ1-1 | TRBV6-2/TRBV6-3 | ASSYSQDRETEAF
TRBJ2-3 | TRBV7-2 | ASSFPGSTDTQY
TRBJ2-3 | TRBV6-2/TRBV6-3 | ASSKNSDTQY
TRBJ2-3 | TRBV5-1 | ASSLGLRSPQY
TRBJ2-5 | TRBV3-1/TRBV3-2 | ASSPQTGTRQETQY
TRBJ2-1 | TRBV4-1 | ASSQVPSGGRNEQF
TRBJ2-2 | TRBV7-9 | ASSLTGAPDGELF
TRBJ1-2 | TRBV7-2 | ASSAQTGRGSYGYT
TRBJ2-5 | TRBV5-1 | ASSFGHGLAGAGETQY
TRBJ2-5 | TRBV27 | ASSLIPPGLAGGGETQY
TRBJ2-1 | TRBV7-6 | ASSLRRTSGGNNEQF
TRBJ2-5 | TRBV10-3 | AIESGTGGKTQY
TRBJ2-7 | TRBV5-6 | ASSLLGQSYEQY
TRBJ1-2 | TRBV18 | ASSPPWGRGGYT
TRBJ1-1 | TRBV5-1 | ASSGLRGTENTEAF
TRBJ1-1 | TRBV29-1 | SATDGQVYTEAF